This T cell receptor beta chain was recovered during a study of T cell repertoires in cytomegalovirus infection. Note on this clonotype: Its antigen remains unidentified.

TCRdb redid the calling of the reads with MiXCR, one entry per CDR3 protein. Here the sample spans 300,000 to 400,000 distinct CDR3 sequences, around a quarter being singletons. The V segment lost 0 bases and the J segment 7 bases; nucleotides outside the gene matches: 12. The CDR3 is made up of 17 amino acids. CDR1 and CDR2 (germline): GTSNPN, SVGIG (reference sequence). Sequenced here: cultured PBMCs, sampled from culture after CMV antigen stimulation. This sequence joins TRBV30 and TRBJ2-1; 10 bases are shared with TRBD1. The TCR comes from a human donor in good health (CMV status not recorded). Some clones in this sample may be carry-over from other donors' samples. DNA of the CDR3: TGTGCCTGGAGTGTTAACCTTCCGGGACAGGGGTGGAATGAGCAGTTCTTC. Translating it yields CAWSVNLPGQGWNEQFF.